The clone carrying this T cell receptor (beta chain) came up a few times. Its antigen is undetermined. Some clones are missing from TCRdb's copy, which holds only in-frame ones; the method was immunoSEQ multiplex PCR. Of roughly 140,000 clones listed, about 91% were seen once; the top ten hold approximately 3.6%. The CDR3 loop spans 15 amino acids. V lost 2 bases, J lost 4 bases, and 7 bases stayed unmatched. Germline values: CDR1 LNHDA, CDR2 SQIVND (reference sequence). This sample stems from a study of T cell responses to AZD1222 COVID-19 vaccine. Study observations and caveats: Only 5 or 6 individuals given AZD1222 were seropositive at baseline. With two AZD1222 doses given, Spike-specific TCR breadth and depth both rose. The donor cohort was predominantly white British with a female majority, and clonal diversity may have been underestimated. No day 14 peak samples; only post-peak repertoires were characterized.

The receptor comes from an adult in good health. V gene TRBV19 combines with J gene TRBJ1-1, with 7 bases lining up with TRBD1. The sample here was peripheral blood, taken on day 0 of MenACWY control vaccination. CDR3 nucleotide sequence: TGTGCCAGTAGTATAAGGCAGGGGGTCGTCACTGAAGCTTTCTTT. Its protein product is CASSIRQGVVTEAFF.